This record looks at one T cell receptor (beta chain) sequence and its context. Sequenced by immunoSEQ multiplex PCR; TCRdb stores in-frame clones only, minus some. The profile covers a few hundred thousand clones, with about 88% appearing a single time and 2% to 2.5% taken by the ten largest. This specimen belongs to a study of blood T cell repertoires in COVID-19. CDR3 length equals 13 residues. Germline V gene lookup returns CDR1 MDHEN and CDR2 SYDVKM. The V end was cut by 5 bases, the J end by 15 bases, with 20 bases between. The chain combines TRBV28 with TRBJ2-4; tentatively, D is TRBD1 (6 bases). This clonotype was obtained from an older woman in a cohort exposed to, infected with or recovered from COVID-19 (not recorded which). The source material was PBMCs or T cells enriched from blood (not recorded which). The chain's CDR3 is CASSPPLGARTYF. CDR3 coding DNA: TGTGCCAGCAGTCCTCCCTTGGGGGCAAGAACGTACTTC.